The entry that follows covers one T cell receptor beta chain sequence. Its specificity is not known. This CDR3 region has 13 residues. Germline V gives CDR1 SGHTA, CDR2 FQGTGA. Unmatched junction bases numbered 3, after V lost 5 bases and J lost 4 bases. These data belong to a study of graft-versus-host responses after intestinal transplantation. General study results and limits: Allografts from individuals with graft-donor T cell macrochimerism displayed high graft-versus-host to host-versus-graft clonal ratios. Investigators detected GvH clones in recipient marrow, with some emerging earlier in ileum or blood.

Method: immunoSEQ multiplex PCR; TCRdb's copy keeps in-frame clones and lacks some. The sample lists 25,000 to 30,000 clones, roughly 85% occurring once. The sequence derives from a human patient who received an intestinal transplant, so some T cells may come from the graft donor. The chain uses TRBV7-3 and TRBJ2-5; 8 bases are shared with TRBD1. This specimen was PBMCs, taken about 430 days after intestinal transplantation. DNA for the CDR3: TGTGCCAGCAGCCAAGACAGGGGAGAGACCCAGTACTTC. It specifies CASSQDRGETQYF.